This entry features one T cell receptor (beta chain) sequence. This receptor's antigen is unknown. No base qualities exist here, and no much larger clone lies one base off it. This record belongs to a study of T cell responses to AZD1222 COVID-19 vaccine (dated by TCRdb to the early 2020s). Some background on the complete study: TCR sequencing covered over 230 trial participants: 200 to 210 given two doses of AZD1222 and about 26 given two doses of MenACWY control vaccine. Trial participants were enrolled into age subgroups of 18-55, 56-69 and 70-plus years, which contained 148, 28 and 57 TCR-sequenced participants, respectively. Overall results and qualifications from the work: Because no day 14 peak-response samples were available, the repertoires could be characterized only after the peak T cell response. In the small 56-69-year group, the increase in depth fell short of significance, most likely because of low power. After two AZD1222 doses, spike-specific TCR breadth and depth were significantly higher than at day 0 and than in MenACWY recipients. Most participants were white British and females outnumbered males, and the authors suggested that clonal diversity may have been underestimated. Reportedly, close to half of the unique spike-specific TCRs recognized epitopes lying outside the regions that are mutated in the B.1.351 and B.1.1.7 variants. Conclusions about previously exposed vaccinees were limited because only six AZD1222 recipients were SARS-CoV-2 seropositive at baseline. The vaccine-associated CD4 TCRs covered the entire spike protein, and the dominant responses fell in regions 160-218 and 743-854.

Sample time point, as interpreted from the label and publication: about 28 days (+/-7) after the second vaccine dose. Because spike-specific TCR depth and breadth did not differ between the two schedules, AZD1222 recipients who got a second dose at roughly 4 weeks were pooled with those who got a second dose at roughly 12 weeks. Vaccinee samples were obtained from the UK trials COV001 and COV002, which included a single-blind randomized controlled phase 2/3 trial of AZD1222 (ChAdOx1 nCoV-19) in healthy adults. Trial participant PBMC samples were collected at day 0 and day 28 after the second dose for TCRbeta chain sequencing. The V and J ends are trimmed by 3 bases and 0 bases, leaving 13 bases between them. CDR1 and CDR2, looked up from the germline V gene, are SGDLS and YYNGEE. The CDR3 runs 16 residues from the cysteine to the phenylalanine. The kept DNA is CDR3 alone, 48 bases in frame from the first base.

The CDR3 regions of human TCRbeta chains were analyzed by immunosequencing. From the authors' description of their analysis: TCRs in the repertoires were matched against a reference library of SARS-CoV-2-specific TCRs that had been generated with the MIRA antigen-specificity platform. Breadth was defined as the fraction of unique TCRs that were SARS-CoV-2-associated, and depth was defined as the fraction of total T cells that were SARS-CoV-2-associated. Using the MIRA data, every spike-specific TCR was mapped to the spike region that the TCR reacted to and assigned to either a CD4 or a CD8 class. Log10-transformed breadth and depth values were compared by one-way ANOVA with Sidak's multiple comparisons tests. TCRdb retrieved this table from immuneACCESS and kept in-frame rearrangements only. Not all clones are present; in checked studies, unresolved V genes account for under half, and no reason is known for the remainder. V and J calls and clone size come straight from that table; D and trimming were deduced from the DNA. The sample profile shows about 120,000 clones; over 90% of them were found once. The top ten hold 2.9% of the sample.

The specimen comprised peripheral blood, sampled 28 days after the second AZD1222 dose. The sequence was obtained from an adult who received the AZD1222 COVID-19 vaccine. This chain joins TRBV9 to TRBJ1-3; the D gene is not confidently resolved. The DNA sequence is as follows: TGTGCCAGCAGCGCTGGAAGAGGGTTCTCTGGAAACACCATATATTTT. Protein translation: CASSAGRGFSGNTIYF. The reference TRBV9 and TRBJ1-3 proteins fill in what lies around the CDR3, so the full variable domain reads DSGVTQTPKHLITATGQRVTLRCSPRSGDLSVYWYQQSLDQGLQFLIQYYNGEERAKGNILERFSAQQFPDLHSELNLSSLELGDSALYFCASSAGRGFSGNTIYFGEGSWLTVV.